This passage covers 7 T cell receptor beta chains from one sample sequenced in a study of T cell changes during pregnancy in multiple sclerosis. This table comes from immunoSEQ multiplex PCR, and its TCRdb copy is limited to in-frame clones, with some not included. The sample has around 50,000 clones; 85% to 90% are singletons. The material was CD8+ T cells from peripheral blood mononuclear cells, obtained in the second trimester of pregnancy. Source of these receptors: a female donor with multiple sclerosis, enrolled in a pregnancy study.

The V gene is TRBV19, the J gene TRBJ2-7; D perhaps matches TRBD1 (5 bases). Germline CDR1 reads LNHDA; CDR2 reads SQIVND (reference sequence). CDR3 length: 15 residues. The V end was cut by 3 bases, the J end by 2 bases, with 14 bases between. The CDR3 region is CASSMGQGSPYEQYF. CDR3 in DNA: TGTGCCAGTAGTATGGGCCAGGGTAGCCCCTACGAGCAGTACTTC.

This clone was counted once. CDR3 in DNA: TGTGCCAGCAGCTTATTCGGGGGTGTAAACTCTGGGGCCAACGTCCTGACTTTC. Translating gives CASSLFGGVNSGANVLTF. The V gene is TRBV13, the J gene TRBJ2-6; D possibly corresponds to TRBD2 (6 bases). With 2 bases removed from V and 0 bases from J, the gap between germline ends came to 14 bases. The V gene's germline CDR1 is PRHDT and CDR2 FYEKMQ (reference sequence). This CDR3 comprises 18 residues.

The chain recombines TRBV28 with TRBJ1-6, with TRBD1 identical over 7 bases. This CDR3 spans 16 amino acids. Trimming removed 8 bases from V and 0 bases from J; junction bases left unmatched: 7. The V gene's germline CDR1 is MDHEN and CDR2 SYDVKM. The CDR3 loop is CASQGTAVSYNSPLHF. CDR3 DNA sequence: TGTGCCAGCCAGGGGACAGCCGTCTCCTATAATTCACCCCTCCACTTT.

The V and J genes are TRBV5-1 and TRBJ2-4, with no clear D. Looked up from germline, CDR1 is SGHRS and CDR2 is YFSETQ. This CDR3 spans 17 amino acids. V was clipped by 4 bases and J by 4 bases, with 21 bases between them. The CDR3 sequence is CASSPLGDLSAKNIQYF. CDR3 nucleotide sequence: TGCGCCAGCAGCCCTCTCGGCGACCTAAGCGCTAAAAACATTCAGTACTTC. Supplemented by reference TRBV5-1 and TRBJ2-4, the full variable domain reads KAGVTQTPRYLIKTRGQQVTLSCSPISGHRSVSWYQQTPGQGLQFLFEYFSETQRNKGNFPGRFSGRQFSNSRSEMNVSTLELGDSALYLCASSPLGDLSAKNIQYFGAGTRLSVL.

The V gene is TRBV7-2, the J gene TRBJ2-1, with TRBD2 matching 10 bases. The V gene end was trimmed by 5 bases and the J gene end by 5 bases; junction bases not matched to a gene: 12. The CDR3 covers 17 residues. From germline, CDR1 is SGHTA and CDR2 FQGNSA. CDR3 DNA: TGTGCCAGCAGCCTACAGATACTAGCGGGGATCAACAATGAGCAGTTCTTC. Protein: CASSLQILAGINNEQFF. Full variable domain (remainder filled in from reference TRBV7-2 and TRBJ2-1): GAGVSQSPSNKVTEKGKDVELRCDPISGHTALYWYRQSLGQGLEFLIYFQGNSAPDKSGLPSDRFSAERTGGSVSTLTIQRTQQEDSAVYLCASSLQILAGINNEQFFGPGTRLTVL.

The V call is TRBV5-1, the J call TRBJ2-7; D not certain. Trimming left V 0 bases short and J 4 bases short, with 8 bases between. This CDR3 comprises 13 residues. CDR1 is SGHRS and CDR2 is YFSETQ in the germline V gene. The CDR3 loop reads CASSLAYAYEQYF. For the CDR3, the DNA is TGCGCCAGCAGCTTGGCCTACGCATACGAGCAGTACTTC.

The V and J genes are TRBV27 and TRBJ2-2; tentatively, D is TRBD1 (6 bases). Per the germline V gene, CDR1 is MNHEY and CDR2 is SMNVEV (reference sequence). V was cut by 2 bases and J by 6 bases, with 7 bases left in between. This CDR3 has 13 amino acids. CDR3: CASSLKGAGELFF. The CDR3 DNA is TGTGCCAGCAGTTTAAAGGGGGCCGGGGAGCTGTTTTTT.